These 16 T cell receptor beta chains were all obtained from the same sample, sequenced in a study of blood T cell repertoires in COVID-19. Sequenced by immunoSEQ multiplex PCR; TCRdb stores in-frame clones only, minus some. The sample lists approximately 55,000 clones; 65% to 80% were seen once. The sample comprised peripheral blood. These receptors were obtained from a man aged 25 to 40 with COVID-19, enrolled during active disease.

The gene calls are TRBV6-4 and TRBJ2-2; D call uncertain. Germline CDR1 reads MRHNA; CDR2 reads SNTAGT. V was trimmed by 0 bases and J by 10 bases, leaving 6 bases between them. CDR3 length: 12 residues. CDR3 loop: CASSDSGLELFF. The CDR3 DNA is TGTGCCAGCAGTGACTCCGGTTTGGAGCTGTTTTTT.

The rearrangement joins TRBV7-9 to TRBJ2-2; 11 nucleotides line up with TRBD2. CDR3 length: 16 amino acids. The ends lost 5 bases at V and 4 bases at J; junction bases unmatched: 6. CDR1 is SEHNR and CDR2 is FQNEAQ in the germline V gene (reference sequence). CDR3 residues: CASSRLAGFSTGELFF. The CDR3 coding sequence is TGTGCCAGCAGCCGACTAGCGGGATTTAGCACCGGGGAGCTGTTTTTT.

V gene TRBV6-4 combines with J gene TRBJ2-2; D gene unclear. Deletions cut 5 bases from V and 4 bases from J, with 8 bases between. The CDR3 length is 13 residues. Germline V gives CDR1 MRHNA, CDR2 SNTAGT. The CDR3 here is CASSRVPTGELFF. Written as DNA, the CDR3 is TGTGCCAGCAGTCGGGTCCCCACCGGGGAGCTGTTTTTT.

The CDR3 nucleotides read TGTGCCAGCAGCCGAAGACATTCCTACGAGCAGTACTTC. Residues: CASSRRHSYEQYF. The rearrangement links TRBV11-3 to TRBJ2-7; D is undetermined. The CDR3 covers 13 residues. Germline CDR1 reads SGHNT; CDR2 reads YENEEA. Trimming took 5 bases from V and 1 from J, leaving 9 bases between them.

Turning to this clone: Distinct nucleotide sequences in the sample also encode this CDR3. The chain carries TRBV30 and TRBJ2-3; a weak D match, TRBD2 (6 bases). This CDR3 is 13 amino acids long. The V end was cut by 0 bases, the J end by 3 bases, with 7 bases between. Germline CDR1 reads GTSNPN; CDR2 reads SVGIG (reference sequence). CDR3 loop: CAWSVGGTDTQYF. The CDR3 DNA reads TGTGCCTGGAGTGTCGGGGGTACAGATACGCAGTATTTT.

V is TRBV30 and J is TRBJ2-3; 12 bases align to TRBD2. CDR3 size: 16 residues. Germline V gene sequence: CDR1 GTSNPN, CDR2 SVGIG (reference sequence). The ends lost 1 base at V and 6 bases at J; junction bases unmatched: 8. This CDR3 is CAWSGTTSGSADTQYF. The DNA of the CDR3 is TGTGCCTGGAGTGGAACGACTAGCGGGAGTGCGGATACGCAGTATTTT.

The rearrangement links TRBV27 to TRBJ2-5; TRBD2 aligns across 7 bases. With V trimmed by 5 bases and J by 5 bases, 11 bases remained unmatched. This CDR3 spans 15 amino acids. Germline lookup yields CDR1 MNHEY and CDR2 SMNVEV (reference sequence). In DNA, the CDR3 is TGTGCCAGCAGTCAAGGGACTACCTTAGGCGAGACCCAGTACTTC. This encodes CASSQGTTLGETQYF.

This chain joins TRBV29-1 and TRBJ2-2; D might be TRBD2 (5 bases). From germline, CDR1 is SQVTM and CDR2 ANQGSEA. Trimming pared 5 bases from V and 2 bases from J, leaving 12 bases between. The CDR3 is 14 residues long. The CDR3 DNA reads as TGCAGCGTTTTTAGAGAGGGAAACACCGGGGAGCTGTTTTTT. Translation: CSVFREGNTGELFF.

The chain has TRBV7-9 and TRBJ2-7; TRBD2 matches 11 bases. V lost 5 bases, J lost 4 bases, and 16 bases stayed unmatched. In germline, CDR1 is SEHNR, CDR2 FQNEAQ (reference sequence). This CDR3 has 18 residues. The CDR3 sequence: CASSRSGTSGGTGYEQYF. For the CDR3, the DNA is TGTGCCAGCAGCCGGTCCGGGACTAGCGGAGGGACCGGATACGAGCAGTACTTC.

The genes are TRBV10-3 and TRBJ1-1; the D is unclear. The germline V gene encodes CDR1 ENHRY and CDR2 SYGVKD. Trimming took off 6 bases at V and 3 bases at J, with 17 bases between the two ends. This CDR3 is built from 15 residues. The CDR3 sequence is CAISQPEVGYTEAFF. The CDR3 DNA reads TGTGCCATCAGCCAGCCAGAGGTGGGTTACACTGAAGCTTTCTTT.

This rearrangement joins TRBV28 to TRBJ1-1; D is unresolved. Trimming stripped 3 bases from V and 2 bases from J, with 10 bases between. This CDR3 is built from 14 residues. Looked up from germline, CDR1 is MDHEN and CDR2 is SYDVKM. The CDR3 here is CASSFPGANTEAFF. CDR3 in DNA: TGTGCCAGCAGTTTCCCAGGCGCCAACACTGAAGCTTTCTTT.

This clone turned up a few times. The genes are TRBV6-5 and TRBJ1-6, with 11 nucleotides matching TRBD1. Germline CDR1 is MNHEY and CDR2 is SVGAGI. The CDR3 runs 15 residues. The trim removed 7 bases at V and 5 bases at J, leaving 4 bases unmatched. CDR3 amino acids: CASNPGQGDNSPLHF. Written as DNA, the CDR3 is TGTGCCAGCAACCCGGGACAGGGGGATAATTCACCCCTCCACTTT.

This chain connects TRBV6-6 to TRBJ2-7; 9 nucleotides align to TRBD1. The trim removed 6 bases at V and 5 bases at J, leaving 8 bases unmatched. From germline, CDR1 is MNHNY and CDR2 SVGAGI (reference sequence). This CDR3 is 14 amino acids long. The CDR3 bases are TGTGCCAGCAGCACACCGGGACAGGGTGACGAGCAGTACTTC. Its protein is CASSTPGQGDEQYF.

This clone came up a few times. The rearrangement uses TRBV19 and TRBJ1-6; tentative D call: TRBD1 (5 bases). Germline CDR1 is LNHDA and CDR2 is SQIVND (reference sequence). CDR3 length: 13 residues. CDR3 sequence reads: CASRVGYNSPLHF. The CDR3 DNA is TGTGCATCCAGGGTAGGATATAATTCACCCCTCCACTTT.

The chain is built from TRBV18 and TRBJ2-1; 15 bases line up with TRBD2. With 4 bases clipped from V and 10 bases from J, the junction kept 5 bases outside the gene matches. The V gene's germline CDR1 is KGHSH and CDR2 LQKENI. The CDR3 runs to 15 residues. CDR3 protein: CASSLGTSGGQEQFF. DNA for the CDR3: TGTGCCAGCTCACTTGGGACTAGCGGGGGGCAAGAGCAGTTCTTC.

The genes are TRBV7-9 and TRBJ2-7, with D perhaps matching TRBD1 (6 bases). Germline values: CDR1 SEHNR, CDR2 FQNEAQ (reference sequence). The CDR3 covers 14 residues. The V gene lost 1 base and the J gene lost 3 bases, with 10 bases spanning the gap. The CDR3 here is CASSLGQANYEQYF. The CDR3 DNA reads as TGTGCCAGCAGCTTAGGACAGGCGAACTACGAGCAGTACTTC.